Listed here are 26 T cell receptor beta chains from one sample, sequenced in a study of cytomegalovirus exposure and HLA in healthy donors. The PCR contained 60 Vbeta and 13 Jbeta primers. Clones were read by immunoSEQ multiplex PCR, and TCRdb kept only the in-frame ones, dropping some. The sample consists of roughly 150,000 clones, about 84% of them appearing once. The sample was PBMCs. These receptors all stem from a male donor in good health and CMV-seronegative.

This chain links TRBV18 with TRBJ2-7, with TRBD2 matching over 10 bases. J lost 3 bases, V lost 4 bases, and 3 bases had no gene match. Germline V gene data show CDR1 as KGHSH and CDR2 as LQKENI. The CDR3 runs to 14 residues. CDR3 DNA sequence: TGTGCCAGCTCACTAGCGGGAGGATACTACGAGCAGTACTTC. Protein product: CASSLAGGYYEQYF.

V is TRBV5-8 and J is TRBJ2-3; 7 bases agree with TRBD2. The CDR3 is 13 amino acids. Germline CDR1 and CDR2: SGHTS and YDEGEE. Unmatched junction bases numbered 8, after V lost 4 bases and J lost 9 bases. The CDR3 nucleotides are TGTGCCAGCAGCCGAAGGCGGACTAGAACGCAGTATTTT. It translates to CASSRRRTRTQYF. Together with reference TRBV5-8 and TRBJ2-3, the CDR3 gives the full variable domain: EAGVTQSPTHLIKTRGQQATLRCSPISGHTSVYWYQQALGLGLQFLLWYDEGEERNRGNFPPRFSGRQFPNYSSELNVNALELEDSALYLCASSRRRTRTQYFGPGTRLTVL.

The chain uses TRBV6-5 and TRBJ2-5, with 10 bases fitting TRBD2. CDR1 is MNHEY and CDR2 is SVGAGI in the germline V gene. The junction had 9 bases not matched to a gene; V was cut back by 6 bases and J by 5 bases. This CDR3 has 15 amino acids. CDR3 bases: TGTGCCAGCAGGGCTAGCGGGAGCTTTTGGGAGACCCAGTACTTC. Amino acids: CASRASGSFWETQYF.

The chain combines TRBV4-2 with TRBJ2-2; 8 nucleotides agree with TRBD2. With V trimmed by 0 bases and J by 5 bases, 8 bases remained unmatched. CDR1 is LGHNA, CDR2 YNFKEQ, per germline. The CDR3 is made up of 17 amino acids. The CDR3 bases are TGTGCCAGCAGCCAAGATTGGCGGGGGGCCTCGACCGGGGAGCTGTTTTTT. Encoded protein: CASSQDWRGASTGELFF.

This chain uses TRBV5-1 with TRBJ1-4, with TRBD1 matching 7 bases. V trimming: 7 bases; J trimming: 4 bases; junction bases outside the gene matches: 7. CDR3 length: 14 residues. Germline assignment: CDR1 SGHRS and CDR2 YFSETQ. The CDR3 protein is CASASGGFNEKLFF. The CDR3 DNA sequence: TGCGCCAGCGCTTCAGGGGGGTTTAATGAAAAACTGTTTTTT.

This chain links TRBV6-5 with TRBJ1-1; a possible D gene is TRBD1 (5 bases). Germline V gene sequence: CDR1 MNHEY, CDR2 SVGAGI. The CDR3 spans 13 residues. The ends were cut back, 6 bases at V and 4 bases at J, with 12 bases in the middle. The CDR3 protein is CASSSTRGTEAFF. DNA for the CDR3: TGTGCCAGCAGCTCCACAAGGGGCACTGAAGCTTTCTTT.

The chain carries TRBV4-1 and TRBJ2-7; 10 bases are shared with TRBD2. The CDR3 extends over 15 amino acids. The V gene end was trimmed by 1 base and the J gene end by 4 bases; junction bases not matched to a gene: 4. CDR1 is MGHRA and CDR2 is YSYEKL in the germline V gene. The CDR3 nucleotides are TGCGCCAGCAGCCAAGGACTAGCGGGTTCTTACGAGCAGTACTTC. Protein product: CASSQGLAGSYEQYF.

The gene calls are TRBV6-1 and TRBJ2-7; 8 nucleotides match TRBD1. CDR1 MNHNS and CDR2 SASEGT come from the germline V gene. J lost 1 base, V lost 2 bases, and 7 bases had no gene match. The CDR3 runs to 16 residues. CDR3 loop: CASSEMAGGASYEQYF. The CDR3 coding sequence is TGTGCCAGCAGTGAAATGGCAGGGGGCGCGTCCTACGAGCAGTACTTC.

The V and J genes are TRBV19 and TRBJ1-1; 7 bases are a match to TRBD1. V dropped 5 bases and J dropped 1; count of bases not matched to a gene: 7. The germline gives CDR1 LNHDA, CDR2 SQIVND (reference sequence). This CDR3 spans 15 amino acids. CDR3 amino acids: CASSGDSQPNTEAFF. DNA for the CDR3: TGTGCCAGTAGTGGGGACAGCCAACCGAACACTGAAGCTTTCTTT. The full variable domain, its missing parts supplied by reference TRBV19 and TRBJ1-1, is DGGITQSPKYLFRKEGQNVTLSCEQNLNHDAMYWYRQDPGQGLRLIYYSQIVNDFQKGDIAEGYSVSREKKESFPLTVTSAQKNPTAFYLCASSGDSQPNTEAFFGQGTRLTVV.

The V gene is TRBV19, the J gene TRBJ2-1; D possibly corresponds to TRBD2 (5 bases). Germline CDR1 is LNHDA and CDR2 is SQIVND (reference sequence). The CDR3 totals 13 residues. The V gene lost 10 bases and the J gene lost 7 bases, with 17 bases spanning the gap. The CDR3 here is CATMTITRNEQFF. In nucleotides, the CDR3 is TGTGCCACCATGACTATAACACGGAATGAGCAGTTCTTC.

The chain uses TRBV27 and TRBJ2-2, with 10 bases fitting TRBD1. The CDR3 totals 16 residues. V lost 2 bases and J lost 7; bases outside the gene matches: 7. CDR1 and CDR2 (germline): MNHEY, SMNVEV (reference sequence). CDR3 DNA sequence: TGTGCCAGCAGTTTAAGACAGGGGGCGCGCGGCGGGGAGCTGTTTTTT. Amino acid sequence: CASSLRQGARGGELFF.

V is TRBV30 and J is TRBJ1-1, with D unclear. The ends were cut back, 5 bases at V and 4 bases at J, with 17 bases in the middle. CDR3 length equals 14 residues. Germline CDR1 GTSNPN, CDR2 SVGIG (reference sequence). CDR3 protein: CAWGEMTPSTEAFF. The CDR3 DNA follows: TGTGCCTGGGGAGAAATGACCCCGAGCACTGAAGCTTTCTTT.

The chain couples TRBV11-2 to TRBJ1-1; D not resolved. Trimming shortened V by 0 bases and J by 5 bases, and 19 bases separated the two germline ends. Germline CDR1 reads SGHAT; CDR2 reads FQNNGV. CDR3 length: 17 amino acids. This chain's CDR3 is CASSLDPPGRAVTEAFF. The CDR3 nucleotides read TGTGCCAGCAGCTTAGATCCCCCGGGGAGGGCGGTGACTGAAGCTTTCTTT.

The V call is TRBV5-4, the J call TRBJ2-3; 10 positions match TRBD2. CDR3 length equals 15 residues. V was pared by 4 bases and J by 5 bases, with 7 bases of the junction left unmatched. Germline CDR1 and CDR2: SGHNT and YYREEE (reference sequence). The CDR3 nucleotides read TGTGCCAGCAGCCCGAGCGGGAGGGAGGGAGATACGCAGTATTTT. Translating it yields CASSPSGREGDTQYF.

V gene TRBV9 combines with J gene TRBJ1-4; D might be TRBD1 (6 bases). The CDR3 contains 16 residues. Trimming removed 1 base from V and 0 bases from J, with 10 bases in between. Germline V lookup: CDR1 SGDLS, CDR2 YYNGEE. In nucleotides, the CDR3 is TGTGCCAGCAGCGTAAATGGACAGCCAACTAATGAAAAACTGTTTTTT. This codes for CASSVNGQPTNEKLFF. The variable domain in full, with the rest retrieved from reference TRBV9 and TRBJ1-4, is DSGVTQTPKHLITATGQRVTLRCSPRSGDLSVYWYQQSLDQGLQFLIQYYNGEERAKGNILERFSAQQFPDLHSELNLSSLELGDSALYFCASSVNGQPTNEKLFFGSGTQLSVL.

The chain employs TRBV10-1 and TRBJ2-7; D is uncertain. V gave up 5 bases and J gave up 3 bases, with 20 bases separating them. The CDR3 runs 16 residues. In germline, CDR1 is WNHNN, CDR2 SYGVQD (reference sequence). CDR3 DNA sequence: TGCGCCAGCAGTAACTACGCCTTCGACGGATACTACGAGCAGTACTTC. Protein: CASSNYAFDGYYEQYF.

The rearrangement uses TRBV5-4 and TRBJ2-3, with 7 bases lining up with TRBD2. The germline gives CDR1 SGHNT, CDR2 YYREEE (reference sequence). The CDR3 covers 15 residues. The V and J ends lost 0 bases and 1 base, in that order; junction bases with no gene match: 2. The CDR3 region is CASSLGGGGTDTQYF. As DNA, the CDR3 is TGTGCCAGCAGCTTGGGGGGGGGTGGCACAGATACGCAGTATTTT.

The chain links TRBV5-1 to TRBJ2-5; 7 bases line up with TRBD2. The J call may not be correct, given that the DNA end is closer to TRBJ2-7. The CDR3 runs 16 residues. Germline loops: CDR1 SGHRS, CDR2 YFSETQ. The chain's CDR3 is CASSLDRSSGLDEQYF. CDR3 DNA sequence: TGCGCCAGCAGCTTGGATCGGTCTAGCGGACTAGACGAGCAGTACTTC.

The chain carries TRBV5-1 and TRBJ2-1; 8 nucleotides match TRBD2. The J segment lost 10 bases and the V segment lost 0 bases, leaving 9 bases of the junction unmatched. This CDR3 is built from 15 residues. The germline V gene encodes CDR1 SGHRS and CDR2 YFSETQ. Here the CDR3 DNA reads TGCGCCAGCAGCTTGGCCCCAGGGTTAGCGGGGGAGCAGTTCTTC. It codes for CASSLAPGLAGEQFF.

V gene TRBV6-5 combines with J gene TRBJ1-2; D is undetermined. Germline values: CDR1 MNHEY, CDR2 SVGAGI. The CDR3 is 13 residues long. V was shortened by 1 base and J by 3 bases, with 6 bases between the two germline ends. In DNA form, the CDR3 reads TGTGCCAGCAGTTACTGGCAGTACTATGGCTACACCTTC. It translates to CASSYWQYYGYTF.

V is TRBV28 and J is TRBJ1-4; TRBD1 aligns across 10 bases. The CDR3 has 15 amino acids. With V trimmed by 4 bases and J by 7 bases, 6 bases remained unmatched. Germline V lookup: CDR1 MDHEN, CDR2 SYDVKM. DNA of the CDR3: TGTGCCAGCAGTTCGGACAGGGGGGGTGGTGAAAAACTGTTTTTT. Its protein is CASSSDRGGGEKLFF. Combining the CDR3 with reference TRBV28 and TRBJ1-4 gives the whole variable domain DVKVTQSSRYLVKRTGEKVFLECVQDMDHENMFWYRQDPGLGLRLIYFSYDVKMKEKGDIPEGYSVSREKKERFSLILESASTNQTSMYLCASSSDRGGGEKLFFGSGTQLSVL.

The J gene is TRBJ2-6, the V gene TRBV18, with D possibly TRBD1 on 6 matching bases. Per the germline V gene, CDR1 is KGHSH and CDR2 is LQKENI. V lost 4 bases, J lost 0 bases, and 25 bases lay in between. This CDR3 contains 21 residues. The CDR3 region is CASSQGVGYGYGDSGANVLTF. CDR3 DNA: TGTGCCAGCTCACAGGGGGTGGGGTATGGTTACGGAGACTCTGGGGCCAACGTCCTGACTTTC.

The rearrangement joins TRBV2 to TRBJ2-7, with 9 bases identical to TRBD1. Germline V lookup: CDR1 SNHLY, CDR2 FYNNEI. The trim removed 4 bases at V and 6 bases at J, leaving 4 bases unmatched. The CDR3 consists of 13 residues. Here the CDR3 reads CASSGDRVGEQYF. CDR3 coding DNA: TGTGCCAGCAGTGGGGACAGGGTGGGCGAGCAGTACTTC.

Note on this clone: Within the sample, other DNA sequences also encode this same CDR3. This rearrangement joins TRBV19 to TRBJ2-2; tentative D call: TRBD1 (5 bases). Trimming took off 3 bases at V and 1 base at J, with 9 bases between the two ends. Per the germline V gene, CDR1 is LNHDA and CDR2 is SQIVND (reference sequence). The CDR3 is 15 residues long. The CDR3 DNA follows: TGTGCCAGTAGTATTCAGGGTAGGAACACCGGGGAGCTGTTTTTT. Its translation: CASSIQGRNTGELFF.

Only a few counts were recorded for this clone. This sequence joins TRBV13 and TRBJ2-7; tentative D call: TRBD2 (6 bases). Between the trimmed V and J ends, which lost 2 bases and 2 bases, there was a span of 10 bases. Germline V gene sequence: CDR1 PRHDT, CDR2 FYEKMQ (reference sequence). CDR3 length equals 14 residues. CDR3 protein: CASSLRGLPYEQYF. CDR3 coding DNA: TGTGCCAGCAGCTTACGGGGACTTCCCTACGAGCAGTACTTC.

This clone came up a few times. This chain joins TRBV7-9 and TRBJ1-5; no firm D call. Germline loops: CDR1 SEHNR, CDR2 FQNEAQ (reference sequence). With 5 bases removed from V and 7 bases from J, the gap between germline ends came to 15 bases. The CDR3 loop spans 14 amino acids. CDR3 residues: CASSHSGVYQPQHF. CDR3 nucleotides: TGTGCCAGCAGCCATAGCGGAGTGTACCAGCCCCAGCATTTT.